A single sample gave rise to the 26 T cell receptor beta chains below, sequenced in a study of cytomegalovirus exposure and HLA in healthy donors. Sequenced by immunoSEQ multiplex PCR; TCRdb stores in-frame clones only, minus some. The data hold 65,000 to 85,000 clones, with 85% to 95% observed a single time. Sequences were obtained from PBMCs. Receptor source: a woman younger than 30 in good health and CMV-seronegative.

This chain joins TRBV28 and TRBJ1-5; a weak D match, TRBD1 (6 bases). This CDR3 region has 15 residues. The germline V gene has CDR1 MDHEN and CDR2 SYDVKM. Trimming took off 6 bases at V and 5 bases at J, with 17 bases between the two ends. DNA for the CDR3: TGTGCCAGCAGGGGAGGGGGGGGCGCCGATCAGCCCCAGCATTTT. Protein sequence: CASRGGGGADQPQHF.

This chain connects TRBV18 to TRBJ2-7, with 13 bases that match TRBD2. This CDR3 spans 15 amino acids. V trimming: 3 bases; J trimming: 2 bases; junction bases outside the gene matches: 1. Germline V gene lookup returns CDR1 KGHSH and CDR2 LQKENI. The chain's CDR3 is CASSPGTSGAYEQYF. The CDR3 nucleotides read TGTGCCAGCTCACCGGGGACTAGCGGGGCCTACGAGCAGTACTTC.

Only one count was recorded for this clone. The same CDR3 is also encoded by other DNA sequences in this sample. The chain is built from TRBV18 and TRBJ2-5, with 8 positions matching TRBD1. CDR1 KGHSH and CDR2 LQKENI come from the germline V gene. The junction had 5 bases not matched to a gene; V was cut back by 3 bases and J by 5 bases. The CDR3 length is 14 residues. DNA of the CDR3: TGTGCCAGCTCACCCGGGACAGGACGCGAGACCCAGTACTTC. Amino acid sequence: CASSPGTGRETQYF.

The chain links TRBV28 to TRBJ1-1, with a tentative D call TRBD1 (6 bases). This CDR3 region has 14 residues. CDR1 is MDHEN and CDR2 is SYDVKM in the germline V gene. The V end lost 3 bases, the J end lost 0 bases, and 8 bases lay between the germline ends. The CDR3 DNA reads TGTGCCAGCAGTTTGGACAGACTGAACACTGAAGCTTTCTTT. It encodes CASSLDRLNTEAFF.

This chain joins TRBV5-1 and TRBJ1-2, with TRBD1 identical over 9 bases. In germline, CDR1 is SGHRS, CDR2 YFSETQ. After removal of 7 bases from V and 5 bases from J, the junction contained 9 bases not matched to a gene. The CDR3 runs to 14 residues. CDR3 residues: CASARDRDSYGYTF. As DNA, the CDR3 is TGCGCCAGCGCCCGGGACAGGGACTCTTATGGCTACACCTTC.

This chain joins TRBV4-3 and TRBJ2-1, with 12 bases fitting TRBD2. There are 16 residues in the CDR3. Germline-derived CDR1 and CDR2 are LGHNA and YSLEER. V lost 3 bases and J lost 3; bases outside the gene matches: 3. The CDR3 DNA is TGCGCCAGCAGCCACCGACTAGCGGGGGACTACAATGAGCAGTTCTTC. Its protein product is CASSHRLAGDYNEQFF.

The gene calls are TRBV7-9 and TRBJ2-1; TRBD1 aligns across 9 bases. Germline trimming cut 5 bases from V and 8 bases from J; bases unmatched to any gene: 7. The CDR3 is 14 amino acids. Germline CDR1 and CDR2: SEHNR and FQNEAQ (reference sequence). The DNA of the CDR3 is TGTGCCAGCAGCAACGTACAGGGGGCGGATGAGCAGTTCTTC. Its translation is CASSNVQGADEQFF. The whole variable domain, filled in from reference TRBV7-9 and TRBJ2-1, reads DTGVSQNPRHKITKRGQNVTFRCDPISEHNRLYWYRQTLGQGPEFLTYFQNEAQLEKSRLLSDRFSAERPKGSFSTLEIQRTEQGDSAMYLCASSNVQGADEQFFGPGTRLTVL.

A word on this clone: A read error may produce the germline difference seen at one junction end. In DNA form, the CDR3 reads TGTGCCAGCACCTTGGGTCGGGGTGAGCAGTTCTTC. Translation gives CASTLGRGEQFF. This sequence joins TRBV5-6 and TRBJ2-1, with a possible D match to TRBD2 (5 bases). This CDR3 region has 12 residues. CDR1 and CDR2 (germline): SGHDT, YYEEEE.

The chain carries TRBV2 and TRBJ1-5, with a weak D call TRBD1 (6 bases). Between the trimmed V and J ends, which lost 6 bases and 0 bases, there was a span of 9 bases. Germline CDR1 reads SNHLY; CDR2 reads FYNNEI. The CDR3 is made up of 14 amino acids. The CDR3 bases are TGTGCCAGCAGGGGGGACATTAGCAATCAGCCCCAGCATTTT. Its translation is CASRGDISNQPQHF.

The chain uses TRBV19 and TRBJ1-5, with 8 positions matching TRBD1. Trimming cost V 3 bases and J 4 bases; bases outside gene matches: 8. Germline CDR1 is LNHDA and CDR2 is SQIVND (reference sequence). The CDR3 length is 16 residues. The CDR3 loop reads CASSIPGGLPNQPQHF. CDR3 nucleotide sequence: TGTGCCAGTAGTATCCCAGGGGGCTTACCTAATCAGCCCCAGCATTTT.

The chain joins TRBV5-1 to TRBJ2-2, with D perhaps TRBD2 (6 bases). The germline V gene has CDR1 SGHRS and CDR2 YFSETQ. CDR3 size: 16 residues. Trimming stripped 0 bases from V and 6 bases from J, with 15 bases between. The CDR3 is CASSLAEGQKPGELFF. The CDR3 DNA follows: TGCGCCAGCAGCTTGGCGGAGGGGCAAAAACCCGGGGAGCTGTTTTTT. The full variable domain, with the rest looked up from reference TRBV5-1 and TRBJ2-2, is KAGVTQTPRYLIKTRGQQVTLSCSPISGHRSVSWYQQTPGQGLQFLFEYFSETQRNKGNFPGRFSGRQFSNSRSEMNVSTLELGDSALYLCASSLAEGQKPGELFFGEGSRLTVL.

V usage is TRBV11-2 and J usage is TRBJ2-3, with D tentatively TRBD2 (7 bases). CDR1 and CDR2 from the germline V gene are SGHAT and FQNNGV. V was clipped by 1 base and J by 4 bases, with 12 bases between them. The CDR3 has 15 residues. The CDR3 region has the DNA TGTGCCAGCAGCTTAGCCTGGGGGGGCGCAGATACGCAGTATTTT. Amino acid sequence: CASSLAWGGADTQYF.

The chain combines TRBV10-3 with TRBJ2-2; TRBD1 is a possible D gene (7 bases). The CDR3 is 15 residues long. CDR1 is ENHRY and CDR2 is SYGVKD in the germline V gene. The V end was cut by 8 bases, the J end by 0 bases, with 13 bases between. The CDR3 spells CAIPGGGTNTGELFF. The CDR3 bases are TGTGCCATCCCTGGAGGGGGCACGAACACCGGGGAGCTGTTTTTT.

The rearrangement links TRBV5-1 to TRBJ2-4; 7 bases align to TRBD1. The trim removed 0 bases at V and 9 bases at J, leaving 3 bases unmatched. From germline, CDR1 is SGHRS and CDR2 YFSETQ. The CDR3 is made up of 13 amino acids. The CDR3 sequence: CASSLGAGGIQYF. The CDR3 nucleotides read TGCGCCAGCAGCTTGGGAGCAGGGGGCATTCAGTACTTC. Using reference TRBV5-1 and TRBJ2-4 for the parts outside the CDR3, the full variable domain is KAGVTQTPRYLIKTRGQQVTLSCSPISGHRSVSWYQQTPGQGLQFLFEYFSETQRNKGNFPGRFSGRQFSNSRSEMNVSTLELGDSALYLCASSLGAGGIQYFGAGTRLSVL.

CDR3 in amino acids: CAISGSGPYEQYF. For the CDR3, the DNA is TGTGCCATCAGTGGAAGCGGTCCCTACGAGCAGTACTTC. The chain joins TRBV10-3 to TRBJ2-7; D is perhaps TRBD2 (5 bases). The CDR3 runs to 13 residues. Germline V gives CDR1 ENHRY, CDR2 SYGVKD. V was shortened by 4 bases and J by 2 bases, with 9 bases between the two germline ends.

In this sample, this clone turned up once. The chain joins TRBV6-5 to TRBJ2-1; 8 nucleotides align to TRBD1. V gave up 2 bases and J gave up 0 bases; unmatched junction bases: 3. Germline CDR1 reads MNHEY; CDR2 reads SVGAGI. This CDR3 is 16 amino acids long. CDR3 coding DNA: TGTGCCAGCAGTTACCGGGACAGGAGCTCCTACAATGAGCAGTTCTTC. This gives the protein CASSYRDRSSYNEQFF.

The CDR3 bases are TGCGCCAGCAGACCCGGGACAGGGACGAACACTGAAGCTTTCTTT. This translates into CASRPGTGTNTEAFF. The rearrangement uses TRBV10-1 and TRBJ1-1, with 9 positions matching TRBD1. V lost 6 bases and J lost 1; bases outside the gene matches: 6. In germline, CDR1 is WNHNN, CDR2 SYGVQD (reference sequence). This CDR3 contains 15 residues.

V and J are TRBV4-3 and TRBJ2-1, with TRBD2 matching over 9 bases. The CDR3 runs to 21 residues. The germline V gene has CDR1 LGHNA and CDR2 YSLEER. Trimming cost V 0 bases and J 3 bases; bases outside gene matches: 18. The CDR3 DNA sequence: TGCGCCAGCAGCCAAGAGAGGTCCTTTCGGCGGGAGGGCCAAAACTACAATGAGCAGTTCTTC. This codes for CASSQERSFRREGQNYNEQFF.

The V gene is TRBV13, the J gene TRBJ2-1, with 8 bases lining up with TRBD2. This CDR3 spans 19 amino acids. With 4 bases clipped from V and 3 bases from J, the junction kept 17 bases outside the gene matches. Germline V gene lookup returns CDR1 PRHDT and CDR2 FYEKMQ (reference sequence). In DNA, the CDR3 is TGTGCCAGCAGCTCCATCTTCGGGGGGGGGCCTTGGGACTACAATGAGCAGTTCTTC. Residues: CASSSIFGGGPWDYNEQFF.

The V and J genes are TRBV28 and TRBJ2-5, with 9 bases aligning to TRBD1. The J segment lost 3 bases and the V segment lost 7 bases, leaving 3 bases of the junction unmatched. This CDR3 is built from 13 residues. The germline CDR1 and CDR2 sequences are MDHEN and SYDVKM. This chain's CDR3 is CASTTGGEETQYF. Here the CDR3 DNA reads TGTGCCAGCACAACAGGGGGCGAAGAGACCCAGTACTTC.

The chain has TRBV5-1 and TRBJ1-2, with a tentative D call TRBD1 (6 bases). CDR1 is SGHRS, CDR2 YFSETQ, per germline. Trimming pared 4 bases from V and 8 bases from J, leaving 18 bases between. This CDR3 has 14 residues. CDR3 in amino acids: CASSATPQGRGYTF. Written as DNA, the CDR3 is TGCGCCAGCAGCGCTACCCCACAGGGTAGGGGCTACACCTTC.

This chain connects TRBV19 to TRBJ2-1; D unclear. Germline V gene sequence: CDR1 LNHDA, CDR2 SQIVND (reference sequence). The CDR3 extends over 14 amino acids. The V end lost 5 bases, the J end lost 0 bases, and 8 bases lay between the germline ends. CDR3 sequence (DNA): TGTGCCAGTAGTCCGAGAAGCTCCTACAATGAGCAGTTCTTC. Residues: CASSPRSSYNEQFF.

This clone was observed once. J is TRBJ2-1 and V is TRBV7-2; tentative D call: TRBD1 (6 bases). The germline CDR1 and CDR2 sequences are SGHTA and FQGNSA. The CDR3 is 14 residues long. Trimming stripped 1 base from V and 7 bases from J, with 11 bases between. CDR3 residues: CASSLVAGENEQFF. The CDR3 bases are TGTGCCAGCAGCTTAGTCGCAGGGGAAAATGAGCAGTTCTTC.

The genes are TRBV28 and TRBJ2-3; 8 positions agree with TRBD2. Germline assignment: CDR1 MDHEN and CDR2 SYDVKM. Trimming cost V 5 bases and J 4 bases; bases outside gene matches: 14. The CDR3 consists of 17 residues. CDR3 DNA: TGTGCCAGCAGTAGTTTCCCGGGGGGGTGGAGGGCAGATACGCAGTATTTT. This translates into CASSSFPGGWRADTQYF. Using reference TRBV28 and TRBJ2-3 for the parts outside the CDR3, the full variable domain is DVKVTQSSRYLVKRTGEKVFLECVQDMDHENMFWYRQDPGLGLRLIYFSYDVKMKEKGDIPEGYSVSREKKERFSLILESASTNQTSMYLCASSSFPGGWRADTQYFGPGTRLTVL.

The DNA of the CDR3 is TGTGCCAGCAGCCGGAGCTCCTACGAGCAGTACTTC. Residues: CASSRSSYEQYF. The chain links TRBV27 to TRBJ2-7; D gene ambiguous. V gave up 6 bases and J gave up 0 bases, with 6 bases separating them. CDR3 length equals 12 residues. The germline gives CDR1 MNHEY, CDR2 SMNVEV (reference sequence).

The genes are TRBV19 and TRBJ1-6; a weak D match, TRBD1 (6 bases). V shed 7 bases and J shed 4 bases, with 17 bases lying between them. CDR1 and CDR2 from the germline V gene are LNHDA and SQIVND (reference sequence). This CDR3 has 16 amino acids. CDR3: CASTLRGAPYNSPLHF. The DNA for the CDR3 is TGTGCCAGTACCCTGCGGGGGGCCCCTTATAATTCACCCCTCCACTTT.